The clone carrying this T cell receptor beta chain was seen repeatedly, ten times or more. Its target is not known. V was shortened by 5 bases and J by 7 bases, with 9 bases between the two germline ends. Germline loops: CDR1 SGHVS, CDR2 FQNEAQ. The CDR3 consists of 13 residues. The sample is drawn from a study of T cells in Graves' hyperthyroidism and ophthalmopathy. Study-wide findings and caveats: From stable hyperthyroidism, ophthalmopathy was separated by a 13 V-J model. Among thyroid clonotypes expanded above 0.001, most also appeared in blood.

For ophthalmopathy patients, the Clinical Activity Score was at least 3 and the NOSPECS grade at least 4; duration was under 3 months. Lactation, pregnancy, other autoimmune disease or uncontrolled infection excluded patients. Amplification of TCR beta CDR3 regions used RNA as the template. The HTBI primer set drove a first-round RT-PCR of the TCR CDR3. TCRdb independently ran MiXCR on the multiplex PCR reads; one entry per CDR3 protein. Among about 290,000 distinct CDR3 sequences listed, around 15% were seen once. Sequenced: blood. The rearrangement joins TRBV7-8 to TRBJ1-6; D gene ambiguous. This clonotype originated in a woman in her fifties or sixties with Graves' ophthalmopathy. The CDR3 nucleotides read TGTGCCAGCAGCCCGGAACCCAATTCACCCCTCCACTTT. Translated, it gives CASSPEPNSPLHF.